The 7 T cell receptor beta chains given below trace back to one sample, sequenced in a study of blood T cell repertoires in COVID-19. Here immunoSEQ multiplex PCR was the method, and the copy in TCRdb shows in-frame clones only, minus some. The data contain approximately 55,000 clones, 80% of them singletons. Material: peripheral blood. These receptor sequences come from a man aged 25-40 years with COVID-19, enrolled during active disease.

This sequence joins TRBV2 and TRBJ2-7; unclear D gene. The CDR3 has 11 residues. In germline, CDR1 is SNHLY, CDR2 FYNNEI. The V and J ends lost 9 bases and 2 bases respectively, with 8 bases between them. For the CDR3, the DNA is TGTGCCAGTTACGCGCCCTACGAGCAGTACTTC. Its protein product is CASYAPYEQYF.

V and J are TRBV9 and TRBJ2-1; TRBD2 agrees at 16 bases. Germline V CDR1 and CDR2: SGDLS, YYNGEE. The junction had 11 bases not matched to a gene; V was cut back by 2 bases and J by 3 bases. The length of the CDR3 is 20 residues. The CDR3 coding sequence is TGTGCCAGCAGCGTCCATCCCGGGACTAGCGGGAGGGCGAACTACAATGAGCAGTTCTTC. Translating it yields CASSVHPGTSGRANYNEQFF.

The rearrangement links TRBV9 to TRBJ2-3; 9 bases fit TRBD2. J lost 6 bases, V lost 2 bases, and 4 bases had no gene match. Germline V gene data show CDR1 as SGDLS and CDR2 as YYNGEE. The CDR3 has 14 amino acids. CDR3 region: CASSVASGVDTQYF. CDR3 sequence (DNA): TGTGCCAGCAGCGTCGCTAGCGGGGTGGATACGCAGTATTTT.

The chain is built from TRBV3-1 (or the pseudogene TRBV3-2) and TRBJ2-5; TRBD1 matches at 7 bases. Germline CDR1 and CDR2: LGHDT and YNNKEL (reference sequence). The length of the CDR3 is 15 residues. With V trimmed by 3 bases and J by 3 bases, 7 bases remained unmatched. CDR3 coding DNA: TGTGCCAGCAGCCACTGGGGACAGTCAAAAGAGACCCAGTACTTC. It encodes CASSHWGQSKETQYF.

This CDR3 is CASSLGRGEKLFF. DNA of the CDR3: TGTGCCAGCAGCTTGGGGCGAGGGGAAAAACTGTTTTTT. The chain has TRBV5-6 and TRBJ1-4; D unclear. The length of the CDR3 is 13 residues. The V gene lost 0 bases and the J gene lost 8 bases, with 8 bases spanning the gap. Germline assignment: CDR1 SGHDT and CDR2 YYEEEE.

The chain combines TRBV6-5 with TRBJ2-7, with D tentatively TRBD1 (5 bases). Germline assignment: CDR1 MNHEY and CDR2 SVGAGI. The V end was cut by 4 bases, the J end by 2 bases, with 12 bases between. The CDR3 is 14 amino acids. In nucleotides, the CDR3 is TGTGCCAGCAGTTTACAGGACGGCGCCTACGAGCAGTACTTC. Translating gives CASSLQDGAYEQYF.

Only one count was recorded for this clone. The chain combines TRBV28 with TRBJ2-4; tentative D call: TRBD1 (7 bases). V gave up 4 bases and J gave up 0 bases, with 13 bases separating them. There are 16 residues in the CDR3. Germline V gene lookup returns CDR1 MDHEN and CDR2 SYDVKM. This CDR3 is CASSSTGEAAKNIQYF. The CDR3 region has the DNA TGTGCCAGCAGTTCCACAGGGGAGGCAGCCAAAAACATTCAGTACTTC.